This TCR beta chain was captured in a study of somatic mutations in cytotoxic T cells in rheumatoid arthritis. Across the study: Flow sorting at nearly 100% purity was applied to some V beta antibody-stained T-cell populations, which included V beta1+ cells sequenced for TCRB. The study's findings and limits: Over 20% of CD8+ cells belonged to the largest CD8+ clone in about an eighth of the 65 patients. The identity of the antigens targeted by the expanded CD8+ clones remained unknown.

This CDR3 contains 13 residues. V shed 5 bases and J shed 4 bases, with 9 bases lying between them. CDR1 and CDR2 (germline): SGHAT, FQNNGV. Original data processing: There were rare matches between patient CD8+ clones larger than 1% and published virus-specific TCRB sequences. Produced via immunoSEQ multiplex PCR; TCRdb's table is partial and in-frame only. V and J calls and clone size are those listed in that table; D and trimming were worked out from the DNA. This sample has 20,000 to 25,000 clones; roughly 80% occur once, and the top ten carry about 3.5%. To note about this clone: Its cognate antigen is unknown.

What was sequenced was CD8+ T cells sorted from blood. V gene TRBV11-2 combines with J gene TRBJ1-5; D gene uncertain. The receptor comes from an adult with rheumatoid arthritis. The CDR3 reads CASSGASNQPQHF. CDR3 bases: TGTGCCAGCAGCGGAGCCTCGAATCAGCCCCAGCATTTT.